This entry lists 3 T cell receptor beta chains sequenced from one sample in a study of blood T cell repertoires in COVID-19. Here immunoSEQ multiplex PCR was the method, and the copy in TCRdb shows in-frame clones only, minus some. The data contain a few hundred thousand clones, 85% of them singletons. The specimen sequenced was peripheral blood. Receptors originate from a woman younger than 35 with acute or convalescent COVID-19.

To note about this clone: Other nucleotide sequences from this sample produce the same CDR3. The chain is built from TRBV5-4 and TRBJ2-3; 7 nucleotides match TRBD2. Germline loops: CDR1 SGHNT, CDR2 YYREEE (reference sequence). J was trimmed by 1 base and V by 5 bases; bases with no gene match: 4. This CDR3 is 14 amino acids long. The CDR3 spells CASSLRGGTDTQYF. CDR3 nucleotides: TGTGCCAGCAGTCTACGGGGGGGCACAGATACGCAGTATTTT.

The chain combines TRBV6-1 with TRBJ2-7; TRBD1 agrees at 9 bases. V gave up 0 bases and J gave up 4 bases; unmatched junction bases: 4. Germline CDR1 and CDR2: MNHNS and SASEGT. The CDR3 contains 15 residues. CDR3 amino acids: CASSEAPGQGYEQYF. The CDR3 nucleotides are TGTGCCAGCAGTGAAGCTCCGGGACAGGGTTACGAGCAGTACTTC.

This clone came up a few times. The V gene is TRBV5-1, the J gene TRBJ2-5, with D perhaps matching TRBD2 (7 bases). The CDR3 extends over 15 amino acids. Germline CDR1 is SGHRS and CDR2 is YFSETQ. V was shortened by 1 base and J by 4 bases, with 14 bases between the two germline ends. CDR3 amino acids: CASSLWGGEGETQYF. The DNA for the CDR3 is TGCGCCAGCAGCTTGTGGGGGGGCGAGGGAGAGACCCAGTACTTC.